This TCR beta chain was sequenced during a study of blood T cells in healthy people across ages. Combining a sample-barcoded 5' primer with a J-beta primer mix, a second PCR ran for 7 to 11 cycles. TCRdb re-called the 5' RACE reads through MiXCR, storing one row per CDR3 protein. The table shows about a million distinct CDR3 sequences, with roughly 50% occurring only once. Sample donors were healthy Caucasian individuals that came from Russia, aged roughly 6 to 100. They isolated at least 6 million PBMCs from each sample. Germline CDR1 MGHRA, CDR2 YSYEKL. The CDR3 consists of 16 residues. The ends lost 3 bases at V and 0 bases at J; junction bases unmatched: 2.

The V gene is TRBV4-1, the J gene TRBJ2-5; 12 nucleotides agree with TRBD2. This TCR was sampled from a woman in her fifties or sixties in good health. Material: blood. Here the CDR3 DNA reads TGCGCCAGCAGCCACGGACTAGCGGGGTACCAAGAGACCCAGTACTTC. It codes for CASSHGLAGYQETQYF.